Sequencing of this T cell receptor beta chain was carried out in a study of T-cell reconstitution after alpha-beta-depleted transplantation in children (dated by TCRdb to 2016 to 2017). About the investigation overall: Using TCR repertoire profiling, the study followed T-cell immune reconstitution in a quantitative way in children after TCRalphabeta/CD19-depleted allogeneic hematopoietic cell transplantation.

The method behind the library was PCR. Instrument used: Illumina HiSeq 2500. TCR library preparation used molecular barcoding, with unique molecular identifiers applied to normalize quantification of the TCRbeta repertoire. TCRdb took the public reads, trimmed them with fastp at Q25, ran MiXCR for clone calling and kept in-frame beta chains. Each entry merges the rows of one CDR3 protein and shows their most common DNA and genes. The sample data list roughly 300,000 distinct CDR3 sequences, and around 10% of these were observed just once. The biggest ten clones account for about 2.3% of the sample. Turning to this clonotype: Its antigen is not yet known. The junction does not match germline at one end; this may be a read error.

Reading from cysteine to phenylalanine, the CDR3 counts 17 amino acids. The read is trimmed to its CDR3 DNA, 51 bases read in frame from base 1. CDR1 and CDR2, per the germline V gene, are SGHRS and YFSETQ. This TCR was recovered from a human donor who donated a stem cell graft to a child with acute lymphoblastic leukemia. The chain was built from TRBV5-1 and TRBJ1-2, with TRBD1 matching 7 junction bases. The sequenced sample was PBMCs from the stem cell graft donor, obtained from the stem cell graft. The CDR3 region has the sequence CASSLTEGASTNYGDTF. The nucleotide sequence is given as TGCGCCAGCAGCTTGACAGAGGGGGCTTCAACTAACTATGGCGACACCTTC.